This T cell receptor beta chain came from a study of brain T cells in children with intractable seizures. Notes on the study in general: Top 50 brain clonotypes included both public and private clones. Only CDR3 sequence similarity suggested viral specificity, without known HCMV serostatus.

The CDR3 extends over 12 amino acids. Libraries were prepared by immunoSEQ multiplex PCR; TCRdb keeps only in-frame clonotypes and omits some of them. Of approximately 7,800 clones listed, roughly 75% are singletons. This clone was recorded a few times. The antigen is not known. Surgery cases with the highest brain T cell transcript signatures were chosen for sequencing. Pre-surgery treatment included at least one anti-epileptic drug. Here the sequenced sample was resected brain tissue, taken at surgery. V usage is TRBV1 and J usage is TRBJ2-1; the DNA was not used to check the table's D call, TRBD2. TRBV1 is given as a pseudogene. This clonotype was sampled from a boy in the first two years of life with tuberous sclerosis and intractable seizures. The DNA of the CDR3 is TGCACCAGCCGGGGCTCCTACAATGAGCAGTTCTTC. This encodes CTSRGSYNEQFF.